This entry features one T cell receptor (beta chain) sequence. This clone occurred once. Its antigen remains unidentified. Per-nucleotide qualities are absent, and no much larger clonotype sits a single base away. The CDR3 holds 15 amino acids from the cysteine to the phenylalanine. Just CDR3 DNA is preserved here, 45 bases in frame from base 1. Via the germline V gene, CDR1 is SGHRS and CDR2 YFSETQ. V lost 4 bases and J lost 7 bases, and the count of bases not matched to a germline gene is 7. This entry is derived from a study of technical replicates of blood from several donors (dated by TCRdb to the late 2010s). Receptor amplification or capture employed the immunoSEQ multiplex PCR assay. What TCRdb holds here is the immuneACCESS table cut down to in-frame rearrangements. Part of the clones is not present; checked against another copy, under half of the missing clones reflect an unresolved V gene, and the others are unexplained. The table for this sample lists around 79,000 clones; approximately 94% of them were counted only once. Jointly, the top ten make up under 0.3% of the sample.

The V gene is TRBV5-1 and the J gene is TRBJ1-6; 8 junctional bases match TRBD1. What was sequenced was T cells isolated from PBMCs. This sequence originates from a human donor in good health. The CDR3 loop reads CASSVCDRGNSPLHF. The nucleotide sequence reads TGCGCCAGCAGCGTATGTGACAGGGGCAATTCACCCCTCCACTTT.